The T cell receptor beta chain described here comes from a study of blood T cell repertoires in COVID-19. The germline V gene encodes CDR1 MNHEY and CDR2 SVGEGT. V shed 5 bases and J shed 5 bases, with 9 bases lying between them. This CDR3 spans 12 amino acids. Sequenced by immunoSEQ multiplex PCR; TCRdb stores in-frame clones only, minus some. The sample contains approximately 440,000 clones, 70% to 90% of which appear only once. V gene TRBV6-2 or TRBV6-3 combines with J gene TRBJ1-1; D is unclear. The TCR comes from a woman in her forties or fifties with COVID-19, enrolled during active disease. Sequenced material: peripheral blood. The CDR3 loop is CASSRTATEAFF. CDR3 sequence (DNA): TGTGCCAGCAGTCGAACAGCTACTGAAGCTTTCTTT.